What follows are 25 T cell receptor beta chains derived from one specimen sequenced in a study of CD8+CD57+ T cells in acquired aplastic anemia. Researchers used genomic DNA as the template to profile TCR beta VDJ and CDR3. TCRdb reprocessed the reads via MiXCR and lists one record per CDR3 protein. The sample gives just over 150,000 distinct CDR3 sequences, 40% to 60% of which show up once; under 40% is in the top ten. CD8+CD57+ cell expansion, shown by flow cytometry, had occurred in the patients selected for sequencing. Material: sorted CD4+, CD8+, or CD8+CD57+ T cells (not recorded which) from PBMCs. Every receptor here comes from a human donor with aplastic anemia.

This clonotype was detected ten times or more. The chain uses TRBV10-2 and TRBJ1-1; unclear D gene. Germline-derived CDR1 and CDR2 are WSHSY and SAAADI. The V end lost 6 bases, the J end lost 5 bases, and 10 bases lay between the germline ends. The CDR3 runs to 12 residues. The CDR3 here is CASSPAQTEAFF. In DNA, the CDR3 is TGCGCCAGCAGCCCAGCCCAGACTGAAGCTTTCTTT.

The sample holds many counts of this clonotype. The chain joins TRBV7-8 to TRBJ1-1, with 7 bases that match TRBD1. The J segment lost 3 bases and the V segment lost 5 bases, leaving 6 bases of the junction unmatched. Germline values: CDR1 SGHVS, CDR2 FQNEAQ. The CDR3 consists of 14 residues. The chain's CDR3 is CASSQQGSDTEAFF. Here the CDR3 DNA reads TGTGCCAGCAGCCAACAGGGGTCGGACACTGAAGCTTTCTTT.

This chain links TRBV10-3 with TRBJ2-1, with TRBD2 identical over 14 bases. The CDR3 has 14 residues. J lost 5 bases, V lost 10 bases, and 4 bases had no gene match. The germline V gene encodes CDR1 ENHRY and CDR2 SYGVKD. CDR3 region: CASRGLAGDNEQFF. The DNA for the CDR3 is TGTGCCAGCAGGGGACTAGCGGGGGACAATGAGCAGTTCTTC.

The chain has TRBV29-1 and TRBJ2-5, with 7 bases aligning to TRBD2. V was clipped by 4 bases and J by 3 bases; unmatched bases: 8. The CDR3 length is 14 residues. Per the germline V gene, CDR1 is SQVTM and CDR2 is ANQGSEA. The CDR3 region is CSVVWEGQKETQYF. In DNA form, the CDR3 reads TGCAGCGTTGTTTGGGAGGGCCAAAAAGAGACCCAGTACTTC.

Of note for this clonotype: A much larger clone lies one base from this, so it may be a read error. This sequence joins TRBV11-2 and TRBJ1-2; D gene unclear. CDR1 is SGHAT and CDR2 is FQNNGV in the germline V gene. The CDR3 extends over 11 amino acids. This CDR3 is CASGLLDGYTF. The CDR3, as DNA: TGTGCCAGCGGCTTATTAGATGGCTACACCTTC.

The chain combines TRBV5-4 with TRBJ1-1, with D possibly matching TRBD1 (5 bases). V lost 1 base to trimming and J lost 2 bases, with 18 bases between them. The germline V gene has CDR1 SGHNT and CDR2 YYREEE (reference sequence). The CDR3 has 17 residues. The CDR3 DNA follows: TGTGCCAGCAGCTTGATAGGGGTGACCCTCCTTAACACTGAAGCTTTCTTT. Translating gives CASSLIGVTLLNTEAFF.

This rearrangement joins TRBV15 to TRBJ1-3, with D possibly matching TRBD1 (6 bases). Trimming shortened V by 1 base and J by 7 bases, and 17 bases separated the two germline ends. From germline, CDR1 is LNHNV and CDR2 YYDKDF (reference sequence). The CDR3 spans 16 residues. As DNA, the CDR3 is TGTGCCACCAGCAGAGGTCAGACAGGACCCTTGAACACCATATATTTT. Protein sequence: CATSRGQTGPLNTIYF.

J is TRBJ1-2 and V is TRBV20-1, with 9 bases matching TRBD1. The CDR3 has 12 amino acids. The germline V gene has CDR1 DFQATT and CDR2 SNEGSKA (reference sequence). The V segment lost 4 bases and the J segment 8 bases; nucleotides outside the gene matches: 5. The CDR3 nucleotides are TGCAGTGCTAAGGACAGGGGAGGCGGCTACACCTTC. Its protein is CSAKDRGGGYTF.

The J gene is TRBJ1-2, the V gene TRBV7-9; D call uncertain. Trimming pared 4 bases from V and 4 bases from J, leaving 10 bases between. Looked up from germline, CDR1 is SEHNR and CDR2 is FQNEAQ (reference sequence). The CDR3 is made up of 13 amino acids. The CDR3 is CASSWGMGYGYTF. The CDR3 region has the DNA TGTGCCAGCAGCTGGGGTATGGGCTATGGCTACACCTTC.

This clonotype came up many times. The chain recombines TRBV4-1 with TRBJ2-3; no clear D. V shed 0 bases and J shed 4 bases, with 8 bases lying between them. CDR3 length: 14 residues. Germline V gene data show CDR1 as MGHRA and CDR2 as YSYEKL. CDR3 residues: CASSQDRISDTQYF. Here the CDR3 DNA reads TGCGCCAGCAGCCAAGATAGGATTTCAGATACGCAGTATTTT.

Here the CDR3 DNA reads TGCAGTGCTAGAAAGGGGAGGAGTAATTCACCCCTCCACTTT. Protein: CSARKGRSNSPLHF. This rearrangement joins TRBV20-1 to TRBJ1-6, with D possibly being TRBD1 (5 bases). The CDR3 has 14 amino acids. Trimming took off 2 bases at V and 6 bases at J, with 11 bases between the two ends. Per germline, CDR1 DFQATT and CDR2 SNEGSKA (reference sequence).

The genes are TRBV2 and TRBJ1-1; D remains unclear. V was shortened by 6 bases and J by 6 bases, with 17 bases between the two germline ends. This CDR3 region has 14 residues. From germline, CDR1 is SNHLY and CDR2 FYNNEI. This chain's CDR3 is CASSLPLLDAEAFF. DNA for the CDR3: TGTGCCAGCAGCCTCCCATTGTTGGACGCTGAAGCTTTCTTT.

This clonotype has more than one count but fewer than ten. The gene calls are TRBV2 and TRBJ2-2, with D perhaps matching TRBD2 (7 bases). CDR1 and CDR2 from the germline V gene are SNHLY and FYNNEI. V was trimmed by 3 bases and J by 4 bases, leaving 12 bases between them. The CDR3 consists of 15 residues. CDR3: CASSERGGGTGELFF. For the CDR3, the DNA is TGTGCCAGCAGTGAGCGCGGGGGCGGCACCGGGGAGCTGTTTTTT.

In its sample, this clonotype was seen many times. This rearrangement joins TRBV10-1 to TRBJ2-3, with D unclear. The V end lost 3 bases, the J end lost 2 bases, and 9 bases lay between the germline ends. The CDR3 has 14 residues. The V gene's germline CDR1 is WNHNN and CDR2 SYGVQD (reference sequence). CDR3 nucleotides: TGCGCCAGCAGTGATAGCAGCTTCACAGATACGCAGTATTTT. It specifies CASSDSSFTDTQYF.

DNA of the CDR3: TGTGCCAGCAGTTTCGGGACACAAACCTACGAGCAGTACTTC. Translation gives CASSFGTQTYEQYF. The chain uses TRBV27 and TRBJ2-7; perhaps TRBD1 as D (6 bases). CDR3 size: 14 residues. With 3 bases removed from V and 2 bases from J, the gap between germline ends came to 11 bases. Germline V CDR1 and CDR2: MNHEY, SMNVEV (reference sequence).

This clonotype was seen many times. CDR3 sequence reads: CASSSLDRGNTEAFF. For the CDR3, the DNA is TGTGCCAGCAGCTCATTGGACAGGGGAAACACTGAAGCTTTCTTT. This chain uses TRBV11-3 with TRBJ1-1; 9 nucleotides line up with TRBD1. There are 15 residues in the CDR3. Germline V CDR1 and CDR2: SGHNT, YENEEA. Trimming removed 4 bases from V and 2 bases from J; junction bases left unmatched: 5.

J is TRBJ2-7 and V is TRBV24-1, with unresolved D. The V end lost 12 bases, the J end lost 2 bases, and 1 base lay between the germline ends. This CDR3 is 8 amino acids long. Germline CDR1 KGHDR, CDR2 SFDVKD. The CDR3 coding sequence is TGTGCCCCCTACGAGCAGTACTTC. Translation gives CAPYEQYF.

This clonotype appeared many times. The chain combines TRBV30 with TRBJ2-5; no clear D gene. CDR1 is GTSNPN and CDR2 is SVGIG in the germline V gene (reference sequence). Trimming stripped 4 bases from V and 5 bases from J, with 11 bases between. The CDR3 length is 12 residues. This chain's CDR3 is CAWISRMETQYF. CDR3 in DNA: TGTGCCTGGATCTCTCGAATGGAGACCCAGTACTTC.

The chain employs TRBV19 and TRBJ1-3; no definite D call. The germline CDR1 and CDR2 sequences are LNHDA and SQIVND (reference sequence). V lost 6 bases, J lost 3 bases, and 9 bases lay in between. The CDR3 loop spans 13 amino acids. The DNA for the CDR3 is TGTGCCAGTAGCCAACCCCTTGGAAACACCATATATTTT. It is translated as CASSQPLGNTIYF.

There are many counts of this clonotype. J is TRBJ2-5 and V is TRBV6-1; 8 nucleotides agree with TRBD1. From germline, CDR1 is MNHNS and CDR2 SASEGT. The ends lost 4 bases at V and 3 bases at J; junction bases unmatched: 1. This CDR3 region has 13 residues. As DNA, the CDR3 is TGTGCCAGCAGTGTGACAGGGGAAGAGACCCAGTACTTC. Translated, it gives CASSVTGEETQYF.

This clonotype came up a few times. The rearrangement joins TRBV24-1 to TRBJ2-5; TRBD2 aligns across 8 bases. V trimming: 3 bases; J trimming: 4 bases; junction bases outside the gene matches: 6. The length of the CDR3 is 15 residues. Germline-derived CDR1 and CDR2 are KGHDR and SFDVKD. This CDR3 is CATSDPRGGGETQYF. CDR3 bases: TGTGCCACCAGTGATCCTCGGGGGGGAGGAGAGACCCAGTACTTC.

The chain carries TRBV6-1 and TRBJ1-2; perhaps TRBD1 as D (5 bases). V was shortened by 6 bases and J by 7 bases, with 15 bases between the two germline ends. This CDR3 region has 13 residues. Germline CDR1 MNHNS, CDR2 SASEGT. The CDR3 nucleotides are TGTGCCAGCAGCCTTCAGGGTTACTCTGGCTACACCTTC. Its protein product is CASSLQGYSGYTF.

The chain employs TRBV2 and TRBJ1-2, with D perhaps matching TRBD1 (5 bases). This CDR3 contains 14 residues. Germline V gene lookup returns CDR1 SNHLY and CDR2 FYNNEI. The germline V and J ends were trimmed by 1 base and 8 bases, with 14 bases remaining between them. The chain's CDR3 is CASSEVGPFGGYTF. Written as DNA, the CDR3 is TGTGCCAGCAGTGAAGTGGGGCCCTTTGGCGGCTACACCTTC.

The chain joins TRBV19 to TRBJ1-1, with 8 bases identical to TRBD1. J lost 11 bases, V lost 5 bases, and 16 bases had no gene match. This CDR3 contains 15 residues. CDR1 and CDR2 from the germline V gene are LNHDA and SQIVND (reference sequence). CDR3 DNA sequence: TGTGCCAGTAGTGCCAGGGACAGGTTTGATCCGACGGCTTTCTTT. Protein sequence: CASSARDRFDPTAFF.

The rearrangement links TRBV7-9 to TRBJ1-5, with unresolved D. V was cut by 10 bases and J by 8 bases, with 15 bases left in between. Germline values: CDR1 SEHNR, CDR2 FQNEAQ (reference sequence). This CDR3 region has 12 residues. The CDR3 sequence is CATLNTGEPQHF. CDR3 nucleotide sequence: TGTGCCACCCTTAACACCGGGGAGCCCCAGCATTTT.